This T cell receptor (beta chain) was sequenced for a study of cytomegalovirus exposure and HLA in healthy donors. With 60 Vbeta and 13 Jbeta primers, the PCR was carried out. Repertoires were generated with immunoSEQ multiplex PCR, while TCRdb's copy carries only in-frame clones and drops some. The sample carries 100,000 or so clones, 83% recorded once. This clone was counted once. Specimen: PBMCs. This clonotype was obtained from a young man in good health and CMV-seronegative.

Here the CDR3 DNA reads TGTGCCAGTAGTATAGGTAGTGAGCAGTTCTTC. Residues: CASSIGSEQFF. The chain is built from TRBV19 and TRBJ2-1, with no clear D. The CDR3 contains 11 residues. Germline CDR1 and CDR2: LNHDA and SQIVND (reference sequence). The V end lost 1 base, the J end lost 9 bases, and 4 bases lay between the germline ends.